This T cell receptor (beta chain) was captured in a study of T-cell reconstitution after alpha-beta-depleted transplantation in children. The CDR3 has 14 residues. V dropped 5 bases and J dropped 4 bases, with 14 bases sitting between them. Germline V CDR1 and CDR2: LNHDA, SQIVND (reference sequence). The TCRbeta library incorporated unique molecular identifiers. Via MiXCR, TCRdb re-called the PCR reads, giving one row per CDR3 protein. The sample has hundreds of thousands of distinct CDR3 sequences; over 10% are singletons. About this clonotype: No antigen is known for it.

The study, taken as a whole, reports: Recipient T cells and thymic progenitors that survived gave rise to the high TCRbeta diversity observed at day 60 in some patients.

Material: PBMCs, mostly from graft donor cells, obtained 360 days after TCRalphabeta/CD19-depleted stem cell transplant. This chain connects TRBV19 to TRBJ2-5; no clear D. The sequence derives from a male patient between 10 and 17 years old who had a stem cell transplant for acute myeloid leukemia, so the T cells may come from the graft donor. The CDR3 region is CASSSWRGRETQYF. The CDR3 DNA sequence: TGTGCCAGTAGTTCGTGGCGTGGTCGAGAGACCCAGTACTTC.